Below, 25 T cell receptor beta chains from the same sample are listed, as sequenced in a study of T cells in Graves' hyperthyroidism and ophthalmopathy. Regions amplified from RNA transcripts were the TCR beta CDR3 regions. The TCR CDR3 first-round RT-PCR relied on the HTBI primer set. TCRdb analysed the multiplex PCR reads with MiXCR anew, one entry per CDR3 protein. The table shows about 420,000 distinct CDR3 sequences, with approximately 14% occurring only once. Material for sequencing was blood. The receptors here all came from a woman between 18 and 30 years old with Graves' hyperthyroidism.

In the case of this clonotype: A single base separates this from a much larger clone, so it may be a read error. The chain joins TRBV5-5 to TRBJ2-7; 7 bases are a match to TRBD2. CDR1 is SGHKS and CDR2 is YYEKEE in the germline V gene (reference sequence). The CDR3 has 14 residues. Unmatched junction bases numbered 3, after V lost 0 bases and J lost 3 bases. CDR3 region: CASSLGRGCYEQYF. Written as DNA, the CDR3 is TGTGCCAGCAGCTTGGGGCGGGGGTGCTACGAGCAGTACTTC.

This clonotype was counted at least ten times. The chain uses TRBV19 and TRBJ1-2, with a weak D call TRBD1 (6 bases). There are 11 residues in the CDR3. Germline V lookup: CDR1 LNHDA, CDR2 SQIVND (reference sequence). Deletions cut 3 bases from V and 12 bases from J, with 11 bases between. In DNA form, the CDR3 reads TGTGCCAGTAGTATCAGGGGCAGAGACACCTTC. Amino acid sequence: CASSIRGRDTF.

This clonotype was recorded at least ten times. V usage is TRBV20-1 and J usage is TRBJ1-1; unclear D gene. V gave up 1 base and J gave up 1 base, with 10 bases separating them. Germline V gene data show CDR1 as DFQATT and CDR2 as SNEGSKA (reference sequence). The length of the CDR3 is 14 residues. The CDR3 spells CSARAPQRNTEAFF. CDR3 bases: TGCAGTGCTAGAGCTCCCCAGCGGAACACTGAAGCTTTCTTT.

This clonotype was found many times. The CDR3 loop is CASSKTGRRGETQYF. The DNA for the CDR3 is TGTGCCAGCAGTAAGACAGGCCGGAGGGGAGAGACCCAGTACTTC. This chain links TRBV12-3 or TRBV12-4 with TRBJ2-5; TRBD1 or TRBD2 may be the D gene (6 bases each). With 5 bases removed from V and 4 bases from J, the gap between germline ends came to 17 bases. The length of the CDR3 is 15 residues.

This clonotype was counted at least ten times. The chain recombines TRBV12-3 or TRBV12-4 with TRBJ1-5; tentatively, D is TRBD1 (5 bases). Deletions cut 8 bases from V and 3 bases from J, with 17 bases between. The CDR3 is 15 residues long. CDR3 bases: TGTGCCAGCGGGGGGGTTAGGGGAACCAATCAGCCCCAGCATTTT. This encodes CASGGVRGTNQPQHF.

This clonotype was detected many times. The CDR3 bases are TGTGCCAGCACCAGAAGATCTACGAGGAGCACCGGGGAGCTGTTTTTT. Amino acid sequence: CASTRRSTRSTGELFF. The V call is TRBV3-1, the J call TRBJ2-2; no reliable D call. Germline V gene lookup returns CDR1 LGHDT and CDR2 YNNKEL (reference sequence). The length of the CDR3 is 16 residues. Trimming pared 7 bases from V and 4 bases from J, leaving 19 bases between.

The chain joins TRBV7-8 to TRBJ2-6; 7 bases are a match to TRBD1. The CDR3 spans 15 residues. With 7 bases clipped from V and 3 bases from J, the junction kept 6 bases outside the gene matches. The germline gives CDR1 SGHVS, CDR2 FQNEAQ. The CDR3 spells CASKTAGGGANVLTF. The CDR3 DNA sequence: TGTGCCAGCAAGACCGCAGGGGGTGGGGCCAACGTCCTGACTTTC.

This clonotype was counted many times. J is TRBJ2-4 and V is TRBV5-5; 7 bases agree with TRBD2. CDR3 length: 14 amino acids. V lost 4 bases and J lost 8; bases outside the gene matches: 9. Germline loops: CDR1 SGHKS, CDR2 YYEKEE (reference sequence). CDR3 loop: CASSVKGGSHIQYF. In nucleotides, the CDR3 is TGTGCCAGCAGCGTCAAAGGCGGGAGTCACATTCAGTACTTC.

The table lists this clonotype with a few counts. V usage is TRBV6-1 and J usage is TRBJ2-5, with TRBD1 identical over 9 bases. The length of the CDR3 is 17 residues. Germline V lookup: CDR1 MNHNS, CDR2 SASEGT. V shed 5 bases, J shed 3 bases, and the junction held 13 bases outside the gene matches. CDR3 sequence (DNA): TGTGCCAGCAGTCCTACCCGGGACAGGGAATTGGAAGAGACCCAGTACTTC. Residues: CASSPTRDRELEETQYF.

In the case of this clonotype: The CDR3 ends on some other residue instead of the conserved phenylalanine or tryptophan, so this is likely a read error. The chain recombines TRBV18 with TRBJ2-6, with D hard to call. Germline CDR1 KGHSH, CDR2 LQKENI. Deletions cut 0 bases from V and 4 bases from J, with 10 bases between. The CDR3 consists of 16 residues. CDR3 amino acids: CASSPPEQLGANVLTL. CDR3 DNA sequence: TGTGCCAGCTCACCACCAGAACAACTGGGGGCCAACGTCCTGACTCTC.

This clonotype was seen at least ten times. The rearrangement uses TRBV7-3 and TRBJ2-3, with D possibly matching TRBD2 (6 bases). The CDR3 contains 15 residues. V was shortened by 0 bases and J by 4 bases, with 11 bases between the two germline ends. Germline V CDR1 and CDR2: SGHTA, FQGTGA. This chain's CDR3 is CASSLTDWGADTQYF. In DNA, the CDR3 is TGTGCCAGCAGCTTAACGGACTGGGGGGCAGATACGCAGTATTTT.

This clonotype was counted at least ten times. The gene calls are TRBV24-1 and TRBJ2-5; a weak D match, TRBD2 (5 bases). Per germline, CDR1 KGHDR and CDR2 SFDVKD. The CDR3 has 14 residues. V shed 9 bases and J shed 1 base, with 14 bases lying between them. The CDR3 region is CATGGLAAQETQYF. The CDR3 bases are TGTGCCACCGGCGGGCTGGCGGCCCAAGAGACCCAGTACTTC.

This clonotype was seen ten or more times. The CDR3 loop is CASSLRQLNEKLFF. The CDR3 DNA reads as TGTGCCAGCAGTCTGAGACAGCTTAATGAAAAACTGTTTTTT. The J gene is TRBJ1-4, the V gene TRBV2; weak D call: TRBD1 (5 bases). Germline CDR1 reads SNHLY; CDR2 reads FYNNEI. Trimming left V 5 bases short and J 4 bases short, with 11 bases between. The CDR3 runs 14 residues. Combining the CDR3 with reference TRBV2 and TRBJ1-4 gives the whole variable domain EPEVTQTPSHQVTQMGQEVILRCVPISNHLYFYWYRQILGQKVEFLVSFYNNEISEKSEIFDDQFSVERPDGSNFTLKIRSTKLEDSAMYFCASSLRQLNEKLFFGSGTQLSVL.

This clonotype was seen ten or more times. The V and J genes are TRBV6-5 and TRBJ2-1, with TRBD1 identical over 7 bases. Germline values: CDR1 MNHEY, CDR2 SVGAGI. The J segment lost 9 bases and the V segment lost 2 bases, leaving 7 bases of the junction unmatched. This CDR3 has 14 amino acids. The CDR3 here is CASSYRQGIREQFF. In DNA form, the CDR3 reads TGTGCCAGCAGTTACCGACAGGGAATACGTGAGCAGTTCTTC.

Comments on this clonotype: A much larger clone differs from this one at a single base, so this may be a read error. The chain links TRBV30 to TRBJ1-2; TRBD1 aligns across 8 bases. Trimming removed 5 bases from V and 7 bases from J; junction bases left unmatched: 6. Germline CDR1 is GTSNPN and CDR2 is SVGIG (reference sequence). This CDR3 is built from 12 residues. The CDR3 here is CAWVQGACGYTF. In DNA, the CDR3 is TGTGCCTGGGTCCAGGGGGCATGTGGCTACACCTTC.

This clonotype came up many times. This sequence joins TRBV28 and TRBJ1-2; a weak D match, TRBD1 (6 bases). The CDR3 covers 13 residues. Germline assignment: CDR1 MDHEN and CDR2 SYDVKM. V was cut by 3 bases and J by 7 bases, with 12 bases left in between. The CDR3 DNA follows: TGTGCCAGCAGTTTGCCCAGGGGAACTGGCTACACCTTC. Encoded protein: CASSLPRGTGYTF.

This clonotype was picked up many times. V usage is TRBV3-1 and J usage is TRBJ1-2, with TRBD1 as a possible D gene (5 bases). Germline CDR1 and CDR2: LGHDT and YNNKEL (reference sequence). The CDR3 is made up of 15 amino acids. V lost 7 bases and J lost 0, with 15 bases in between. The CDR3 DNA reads TGTGCCAGCAACCGCGGGACGGCCCCTAACTATGGCTACACCTTC. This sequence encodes CASNRGTAPNYGYTF.

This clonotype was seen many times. In DNA, the CDR3 is TGTGCCAGCAGTCGGGACCCTAGGACCCAGTACTTC. Translation: CASSRDPRTQYF. This chain connects TRBV12-3 or TRBV12-4 to TRBJ2-5; D is possibly TRBD1 or TRBD2 (5 bases each). The CDR3 is 12 amino acids. The germline V and J ends were trimmed by 5 bases and 7 bases, with 11 bases remaining between them.

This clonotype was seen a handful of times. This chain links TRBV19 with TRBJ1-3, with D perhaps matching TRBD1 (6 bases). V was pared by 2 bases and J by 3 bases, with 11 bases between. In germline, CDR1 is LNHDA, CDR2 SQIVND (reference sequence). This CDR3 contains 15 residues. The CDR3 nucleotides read TGTGCCAGTAGTATACGGACAGACATTGGAAACACCATATATTTT. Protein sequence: CASSIRTDIGNTIYF.

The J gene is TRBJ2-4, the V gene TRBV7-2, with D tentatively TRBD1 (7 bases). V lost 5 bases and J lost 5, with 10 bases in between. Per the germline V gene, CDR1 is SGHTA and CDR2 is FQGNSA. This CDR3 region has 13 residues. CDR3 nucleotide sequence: TGTGCCAGCAGCCGCGGGACAGAAAACATTCAGTACTTC. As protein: CASSRGTENIQYF. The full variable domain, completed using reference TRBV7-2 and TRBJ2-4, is GAGVSQSPSNKVTEKGKDVELRCDPISGHTALYWYRQSLGQGLEFLIYFQGNSAPDKSGLPSDRFSAERTGGSVSTLTIQRTQQEDSAVYLCASSRGTENIQYFGAGTRLSVL.

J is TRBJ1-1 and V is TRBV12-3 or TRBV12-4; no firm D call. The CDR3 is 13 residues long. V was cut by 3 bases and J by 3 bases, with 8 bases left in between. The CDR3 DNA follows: TGTGCCAGCAGTTTCCGCTGGGACACTGAAGCTTTCTTT. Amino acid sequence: CASSFRWDTEAFF.

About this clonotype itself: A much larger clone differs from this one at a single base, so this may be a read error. The CDR3 is CASTATGRQETQYF. In DNA form, the CDR3 reads TGTGCCAGCACCGCGACAGGGAGGCAAGAGACCCAGTACTTC. V usage is TRBV28 and J usage is TRBJ2-5; perhaps TRBD1 as D (7 bases). CDR1 is MDHEN and CDR2 is SYDVKM in the germline V gene. The CDR3 consists of 14 residues. V lost 7 bases, J lost 2 bases, and 14 bases lay in between.

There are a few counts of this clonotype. The CDR3 loop reads CASSLRRVSDTQYF. CDR3 bases: TGTGCCAGCAGCTTAAGGCGGGTCTCAGATACGCAGTATTTT. The chain carries TRBV7-8 and TRBJ2-3; perhaps TRBD2 as D (5 bases). Trimming took off 2 bases at V and 4 bases at J, with 10 bases between the two ends. This CDR3 is built from 14 residues. Germline CDR1 and CDR2: SGHVS and FQNEAQ.

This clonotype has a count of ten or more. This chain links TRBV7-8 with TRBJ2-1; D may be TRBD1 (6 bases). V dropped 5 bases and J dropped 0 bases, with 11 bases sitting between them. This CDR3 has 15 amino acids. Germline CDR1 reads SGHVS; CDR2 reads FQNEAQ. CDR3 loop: CASSPLGGSYNEQFF. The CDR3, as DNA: TGTGCCAGCAGCCCGCTAGGGGGCTCCTACAATGAGCAGTTCTTC.

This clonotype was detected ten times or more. CDR3 coding DNA: TGCGCCAGCAGCTTGATGTATGACGGGAGCCCCCGGTACCAAGAGACCCAGTACTTC. Translation: CASSLMYDGSPRYQETQYF. The chain joins TRBV5-1 to TRBJ2-5, with D perhaps TRBD2 (6 bases). The CDR3 spans 19 residues. With 1 base removed from V and 0 bases from J, the gap between germline ends came to 22 bases. The germline V gene has CDR1 SGHRS and CDR2 YFSETQ.